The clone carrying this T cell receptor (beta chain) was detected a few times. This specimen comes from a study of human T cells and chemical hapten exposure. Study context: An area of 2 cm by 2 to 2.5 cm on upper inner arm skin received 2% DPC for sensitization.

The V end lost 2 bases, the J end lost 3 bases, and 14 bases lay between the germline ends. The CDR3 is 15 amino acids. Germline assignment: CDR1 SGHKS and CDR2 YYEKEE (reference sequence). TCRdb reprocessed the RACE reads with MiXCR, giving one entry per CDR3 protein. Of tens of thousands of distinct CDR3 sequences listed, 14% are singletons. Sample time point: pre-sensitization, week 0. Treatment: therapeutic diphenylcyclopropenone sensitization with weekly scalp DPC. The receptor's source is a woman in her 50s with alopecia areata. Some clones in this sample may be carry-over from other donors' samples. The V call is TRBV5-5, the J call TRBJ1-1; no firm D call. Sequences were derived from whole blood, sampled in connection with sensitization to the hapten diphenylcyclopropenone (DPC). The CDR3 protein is CASSFREGFDTEAFF. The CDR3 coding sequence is TGTGCCAGCAGCTTTCGGGAGGGTTTCGACACTGAAGCTTTCTTT.